Below, 9 T cell receptor beta chains from the same sample are listed, as sequenced in a study of OX40 agonist ivuxolimab in advanced cancers. TCRdb's table, derived via immunoSEQ multiplex PCR, lists solely in-frame clones and lacks some. Seen here are some 30,000 clones, approximately 88% observed once, and the top ten hold about a quarter. This sample comprised CD4+ or CD8+ T cells sorted from blood, obtained in a trial of the OX40 agonist ivuxolimab. The receptors shown here come from an adult with an advanced solid tumor such as melanoma, head and neck, liver or kidney cancer.

The chain links TRBV2 to TRBJ2-6, with no clear D. V was cut by 6 bases and J by 0 bases, with 9 bases left in between. Germline V CDR1 and CDR2: SNHLY, FYNNEI. The CDR3 loop spans 15 amino acids. CDR3 protein: CASSGILSGANVLTF. The CDR3 bases are TGTGCCAGCAGCGGCATACTCTCTGGGGCCAACGTCCTGACTTTC.

The CDR3 loop reads CASSAGGAKNIQYF. The CDR3 coding sequence is TGTGCCAGCAGCGCCGGGGGTGCCAAAAACATTCAGTACTTC. The chain is built from TRBV6-5 and TRBJ2-4; tentative D call: TRBD2 (6 bases). The CDR3 runs 14 residues. The germline V gene encodes CDR1 MNHEY and CDR2 SVGAGI. Trimming cost V 6 bases and J 1 base, with 10 bases left between them.

This rearrangement joins TRBV7-2 to TRBJ2-3; maybe TRBD2 (5 bases). CDR3 length equals 16 residues. The germline CDR1 and CDR2 sequences are SGHTA and FQGNSA. V shed 2 bases and J shed 4 bases, with 16 bases lying between them. The CDR3 is CASSLNPYGLADTQYF. DNA of the CDR3: TGTGCCAGCAGCTTAAACCCGTACGGACTGGCAGATACGCAGTATTTT.

The chain combines TRBV11-2 with TRBJ2-7; TRBD2 agrees at 8 bases. Germline V CDR1 and CDR2: SGHAT, FQNNGV. The CDR3 has 17 amino acids. Losses at the gene ends were 6 bases for V and 2 bases for J; bases not matched to a gene: 15. The CDR3 reads CASSSKVGREDTYEQYF. CDR3 sequence (DNA): TGTGCCAGCAGTTCGAAGGTTGGGCGGGAGGACACCTACGAGCAGTACTTC.

The chain couples TRBV5-1 to TRBJ2-1; 9 bases agree with TRBD1. With V trimmed by 4 bases and J by 7 bases, 9 bases remained unmatched. CDR1 and CDR2 (germline): SGHRS, YFSETQ. This CDR3 spans 15 amino acids. CDR3: CASSAWTGVGNEQFF. CDR3 in DNA: TGCGCCAGCAGCGCGTGGACAGGGGTAGGGAATGAGCAGTTCTTC.

The gene calls are TRBV2 and TRBJ2-3; TRBD1 agrees at 8 bases. Trimming removed 6 bases from V and 3 bases from J; junction bases left unmatched: 11. This CDR3 is built from 16 residues. Germline V gives CDR1 SNHLY, CDR2 FYNNEI. The CDR3 sequence is CASRDLPGQATDTQYF. The CDR3 nucleotides read TGTGCCAGCAGGGACTTACCGGGACAGGCAACAGATACGCAGTATTTT.

The V gene is TRBV6-1, the J gene TRBJ1-1, with D hard to call. Germline V gene data show CDR1 as MNHNS and CDR2 as SASEGT. The V end lost 3 bases, the J end lost 0 bases, and 8 bases lay between the germline ends. This CDR3 region has 14 residues. The CDR3 here is CASSDLGMNTEAFF. The CDR3 DNA reads as TGTGCCAGCAGTGACCTTGGCATGAACACTGAAGCTTTCTTT.

The chain links TRBV11-2 to TRBJ2-2, with D possibly being TRBD1 or TRBD2 (5 bases each). Germline loops: CDR1 SGHAT, CDR2 FQNNGV. Trimming removed 7 bases from V and 8 bases from J, with 8 bases in between. The CDR3 is 11 residues long. This chain's CDR3 is CASTWGGELFF. The CDR3 DNA follows: TGTGCCAGCACCTGGGGGGGGGAGCTGTTTTTT.

The chain joins TRBV7-9 to TRBJ2-2; D remains ambiguous. CDR1 SEHNR and CDR2 FQNEAQ come from the germline V gene (reference sequence). This CDR3 has 14 amino acids. V lost 7 bases and J lost 8, with 17 bases in between. Here the CDR3 DNA reads TGTGCCAGCAACTTCCCGGGCCCGCCGGGGGAGCTGTTTTTT. Translation gives CASNFPGPPGELFF.